One sample yielded the 5 T cell receptor beta chains listed below, sequenced in a study of beta chain features in type 1 diabetes. Findings and caveats of the study: TCRB CDR3 length was moderately but significantly reduced in all four CD4+ subsets of Type 1 diabetes patients.

Investigators reverse transcribed all isolated RNA, so they sequenced expressed TCRB transcripts. The protocol was immunoSEQ multiplex PCR, while the TCRdb copy is restricted to in-frame clones and leaves out a portion. The profile shows some 290,000 clones, 13% to 15% of them singletons. No cognate antigen is known for these TCRs. Sequencing was done on a sample of naive CD4+ T cells from blood. These receptors all stem from a man younger than 45 with type 1 diabetes.

The V gene is TRBV9, the J gene TRBJ2-7; tentatively, D is TRBD2 (6 bases). CDR3 size: 15 residues. Germline loops: CDR1 SGDLS, CDR2 YYNGEE. V lost 0 bases, J lost 6 bases, and 16 bases lay in between. As DNA, the CDR3 is TGTGCCAGCAGCGTAGAGTCAGGAGGGTTCGGCGAGCAGTACTTC. It encodes CASSVESGGFGEQYF.

The V and J genes are TRBV19 and TRBJ2-7; a weak D match, TRBD2 (6 bases). The germline CDR1 and CDR2 sequences are LNHDA and SQIVND (reference sequence). CDR3 length: 15 amino acids. V lost 5 bases, J lost 2 bases, and 16 bases lay in between. This CDR3 is CASSPLEGNTYEQYF. In nucleotides, the CDR3 is TGTGCCAGTAGTCCGCTGGAGGGAAACACCTACGAGCAGTACTTC. Full variable domain (rest looked up from reference TRBV19 and TRBJ2-7): DGGITQSPKYLFRKEGQNVTLSCEQNLNHDAMYWYRQDPGQGLRLIYYSQIVNDFQKGDIAEGYSVSREKKESFPLTVTSAQKNPTAFYLCASSPLEGNTYEQYFGPGTRLTVT.

The chain couples TRBV2 to TRBJ2-2; maybe TRBD2 (6 bases). The germline V gene encodes CDR1 SNHLY and CDR2 FYNNEI. The V gene lost 0 bases and the J gene lost 6 bases, with 11 bases spanning the gap. The CDR3 totals 15 residues. CDR3 DNA: TGTGCCAGCAGTGAAGCCCGACTAGAGGCCGGGGAGCTGTTTTTT. Residues: CASSEARLEAGELFF.

The V call is TRBV19, the J call TRBJ1-4; no reliable D call. Germline loops: CDR1 LNHDA, CDR2 SQIVND (reference sequence). The CDR3 is 12 residues long. Trimming shortened V by 7 bases and J by 7 bases, and 10 bases separated the two germline ends. This CDR3 is CASTFRGEKLFF. In DNA, the CDR3 is TGTGCCAGTACCTTCCGAGGTGAAAAACTGTTTTTT.

The gene calls are TRBV9 and TRBJ1-1; D possibly corresponds to TRBD1 (5 bases). V was shortened by 0 bases and J by 1 base, with 7 bases between the two germline ends. CDR3 length: 14 residues. Germline V CDR1 and CDR2: SGDLS, YYNGEE. This CDR3 reads CASSVAQGNTEAFF. For the CDR3, the DNA is TGTGCCAGCAGCGTAGCCCAGGGGAACACTGAAGCTTTCTTT. The full variable domain, completed using reference TRBV9 and TRBJ1-1, is DSGVTQTPKHLITATGQRVTLRCSPRSGDLSVYWYQQSLDQGLQFLIQYYNGEERAKGNILERFSAQQFPDLHSELNLSSLELGDSALYFCASSVAQGNTEAFFGQGTRLTVV.